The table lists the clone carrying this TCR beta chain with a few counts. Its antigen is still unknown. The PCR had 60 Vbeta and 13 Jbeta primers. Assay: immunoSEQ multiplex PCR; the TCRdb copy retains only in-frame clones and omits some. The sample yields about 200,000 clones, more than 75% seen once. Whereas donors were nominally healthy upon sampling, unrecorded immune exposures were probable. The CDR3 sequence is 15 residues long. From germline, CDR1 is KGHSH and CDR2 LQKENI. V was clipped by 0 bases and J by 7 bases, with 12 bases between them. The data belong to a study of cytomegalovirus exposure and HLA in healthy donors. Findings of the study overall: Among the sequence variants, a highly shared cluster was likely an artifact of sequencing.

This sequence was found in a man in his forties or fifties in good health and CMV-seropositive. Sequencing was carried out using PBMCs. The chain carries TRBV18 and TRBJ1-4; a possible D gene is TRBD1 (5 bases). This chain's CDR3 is CASSPPGGVGEKLFF. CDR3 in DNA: TGTGCCAGCTCACCACCGGGGGGGGTCGGTGAAAAACTGTTTTTT.